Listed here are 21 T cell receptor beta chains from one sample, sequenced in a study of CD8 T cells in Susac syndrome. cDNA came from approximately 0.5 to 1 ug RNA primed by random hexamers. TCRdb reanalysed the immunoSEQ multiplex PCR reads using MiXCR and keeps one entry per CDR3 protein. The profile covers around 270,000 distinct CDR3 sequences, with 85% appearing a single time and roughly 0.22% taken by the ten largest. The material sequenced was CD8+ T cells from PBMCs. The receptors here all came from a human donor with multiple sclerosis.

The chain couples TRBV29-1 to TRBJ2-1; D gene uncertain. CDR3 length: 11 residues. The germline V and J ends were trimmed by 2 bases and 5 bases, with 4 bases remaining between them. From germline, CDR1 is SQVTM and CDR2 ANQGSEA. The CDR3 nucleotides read TGCAGCGTTGAAAGGAACAATGAGCAGTTCTTC. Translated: CSVERNNEQFF.

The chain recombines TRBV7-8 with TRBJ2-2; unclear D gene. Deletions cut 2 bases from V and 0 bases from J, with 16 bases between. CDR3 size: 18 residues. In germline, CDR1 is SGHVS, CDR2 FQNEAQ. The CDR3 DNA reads TGTGCCAGCAGCTTATTCACTCGGACCGCGGCGAACACCGGGGAGCTGTTTTTT. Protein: CASSLFTRTAANTGELFF.

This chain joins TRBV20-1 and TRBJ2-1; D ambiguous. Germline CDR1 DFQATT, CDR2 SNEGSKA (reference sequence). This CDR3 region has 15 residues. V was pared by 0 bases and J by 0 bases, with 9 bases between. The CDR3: CSARDHASSYNEQFF. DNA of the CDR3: TGCAGTGCTAGAGATCATGCGAGCTCCTACAATGAGCAGTTCTTC.

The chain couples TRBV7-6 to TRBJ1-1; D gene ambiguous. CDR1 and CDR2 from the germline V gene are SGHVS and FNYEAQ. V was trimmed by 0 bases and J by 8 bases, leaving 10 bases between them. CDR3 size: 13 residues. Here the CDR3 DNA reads TGTGCCAGCAGCTTAGCAGGGTTACAGGAAGCTTTCTTT. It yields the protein CASSLAGLQEAFF.

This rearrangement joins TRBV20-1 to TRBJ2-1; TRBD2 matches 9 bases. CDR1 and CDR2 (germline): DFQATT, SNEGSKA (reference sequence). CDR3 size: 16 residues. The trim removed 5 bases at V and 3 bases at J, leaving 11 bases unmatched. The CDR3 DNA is TGCAGTGCTCGCATGCGAAGACTAGCGGACTACAATGAGCAGTTCTTC. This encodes CSARMRRLADYNEQFF.

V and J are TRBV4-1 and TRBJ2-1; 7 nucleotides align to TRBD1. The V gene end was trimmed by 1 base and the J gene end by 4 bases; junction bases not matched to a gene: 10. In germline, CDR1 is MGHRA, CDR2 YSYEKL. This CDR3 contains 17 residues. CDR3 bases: TGCGCCAGCAGCCAAGGGCCCACAGGGGTAGGTTACAATGAGCAGTTCTTC. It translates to CASSQGPTGVGYNEQFF.

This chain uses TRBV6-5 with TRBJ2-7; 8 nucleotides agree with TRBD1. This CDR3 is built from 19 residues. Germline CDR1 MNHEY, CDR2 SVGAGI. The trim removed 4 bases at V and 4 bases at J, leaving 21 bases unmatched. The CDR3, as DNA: TGTGCCAGCAGTTCTCCGGGACAGCTATCCGCAGGGGGCTTTTACGAGCAGTACTTC. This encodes CASSSPGQLSAGGFYEQYF.

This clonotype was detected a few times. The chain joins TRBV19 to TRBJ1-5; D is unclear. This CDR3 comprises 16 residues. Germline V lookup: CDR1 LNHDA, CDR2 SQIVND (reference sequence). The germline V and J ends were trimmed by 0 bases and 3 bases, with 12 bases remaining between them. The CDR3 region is CASSIDTAGNNQPQHF. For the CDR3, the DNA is TGTGCCAGTAGTATAGATACGGCGGGAAACAATCAGCCCCAGCATTTT.

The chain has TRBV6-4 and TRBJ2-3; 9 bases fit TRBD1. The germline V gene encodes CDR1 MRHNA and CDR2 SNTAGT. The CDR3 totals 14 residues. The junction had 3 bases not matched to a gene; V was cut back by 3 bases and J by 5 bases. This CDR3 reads CASSEGQGRDTQYF. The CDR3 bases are TGTGCCAGCAGTGAGGGACAGGGACGAGATACGCAGTATTTT.

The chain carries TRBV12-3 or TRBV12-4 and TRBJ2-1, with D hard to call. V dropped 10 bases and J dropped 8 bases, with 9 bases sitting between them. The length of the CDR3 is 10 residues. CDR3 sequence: CATNRYEQFF. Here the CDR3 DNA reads TGTGCCACCAACCGATATGAGCAGTTCTTC.

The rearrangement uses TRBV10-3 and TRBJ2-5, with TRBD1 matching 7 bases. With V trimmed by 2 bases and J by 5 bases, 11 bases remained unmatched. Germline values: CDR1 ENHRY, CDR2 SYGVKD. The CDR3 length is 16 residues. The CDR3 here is CAISEPSTGFGETQYF. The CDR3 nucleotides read TGTGCCATCAGTGAGCCCTCGACAGGGTTCGGGGAGACCCAGTACTTC.

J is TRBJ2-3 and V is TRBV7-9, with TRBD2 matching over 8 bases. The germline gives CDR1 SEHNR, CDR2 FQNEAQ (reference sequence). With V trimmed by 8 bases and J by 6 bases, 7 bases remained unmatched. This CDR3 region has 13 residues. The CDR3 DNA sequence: TGTGCCAGCGGTAGCGGGATGGGGGATACGCAGTATTTT. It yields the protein CASGSGMGDTQYF.

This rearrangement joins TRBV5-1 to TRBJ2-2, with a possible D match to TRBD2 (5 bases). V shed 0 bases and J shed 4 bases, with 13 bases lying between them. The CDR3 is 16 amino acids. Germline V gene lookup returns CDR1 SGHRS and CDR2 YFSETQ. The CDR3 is CASSLEAGSSTGELFF. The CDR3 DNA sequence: TGCGCCAGCAGCTTGGAGGCGGGTTCGAGCACCGGGGAGCTGTTTTTT.

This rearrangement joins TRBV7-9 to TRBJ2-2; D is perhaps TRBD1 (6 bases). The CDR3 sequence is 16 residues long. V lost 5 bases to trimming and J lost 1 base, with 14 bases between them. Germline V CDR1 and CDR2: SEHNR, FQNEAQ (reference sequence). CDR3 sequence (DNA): TGTGCCAGCAGCCCCCCCCGGACAGTGAACACCGGGGAGCTGTTTTTT. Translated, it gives CASSPPRTVNTGELFF.

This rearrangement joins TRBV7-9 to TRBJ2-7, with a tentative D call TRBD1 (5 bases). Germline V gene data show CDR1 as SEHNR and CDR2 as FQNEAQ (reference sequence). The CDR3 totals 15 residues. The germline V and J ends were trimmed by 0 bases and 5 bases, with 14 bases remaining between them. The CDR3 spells CASSLAQGLLDEQYF. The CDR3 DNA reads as TGTGCCAGCAGCTTAGCCCAGGGTCTTCTCGACGAGCAGTACTTC. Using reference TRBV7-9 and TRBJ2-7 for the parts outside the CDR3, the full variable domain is DTGVSQNPRHKITKRGQNVTFRCDPISEHNRLYWYRQTLGQGPEFLTYFQNEAQLEKSRLLSDRFSAERPKGSFSTLEIQRTEQGDSAMYLCASSLAQGLLDEQYFGPGTRLTVT.

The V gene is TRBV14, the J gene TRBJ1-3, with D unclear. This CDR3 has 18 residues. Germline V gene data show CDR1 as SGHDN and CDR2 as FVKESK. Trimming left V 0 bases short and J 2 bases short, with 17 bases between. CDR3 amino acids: CASSQEYWFVGTGNTIYF. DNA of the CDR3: TGTGCCAGCAGCCAAGAATATTGGTTTGTGGGAACTGGAAACACCATATATTTT.

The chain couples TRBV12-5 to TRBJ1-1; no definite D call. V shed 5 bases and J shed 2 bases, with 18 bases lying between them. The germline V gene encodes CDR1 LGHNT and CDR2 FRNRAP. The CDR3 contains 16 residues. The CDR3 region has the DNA TGTGCTAGTGGTCCCCCGTGGGCTTTCGAAAACACTGAAGCTTTCTTT. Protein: CASGPPWAFENTEAFF.

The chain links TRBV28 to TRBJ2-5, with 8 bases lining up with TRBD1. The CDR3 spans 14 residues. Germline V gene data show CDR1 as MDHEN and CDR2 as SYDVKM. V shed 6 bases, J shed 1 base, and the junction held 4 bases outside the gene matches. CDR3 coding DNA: TGTGCCAGCAGCCAGACAGGGGTCCAAGAGACCCAGTACTTC. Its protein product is CASSQTGVQETQYF.

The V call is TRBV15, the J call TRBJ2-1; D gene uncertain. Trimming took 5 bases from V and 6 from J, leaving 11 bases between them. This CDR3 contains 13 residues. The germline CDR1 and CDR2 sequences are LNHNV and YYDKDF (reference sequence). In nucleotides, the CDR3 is TGTGCCACCAGCGTCCGTTTAGCCAATGAGCAGTTCTTC. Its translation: CATSVRLANEQFF.

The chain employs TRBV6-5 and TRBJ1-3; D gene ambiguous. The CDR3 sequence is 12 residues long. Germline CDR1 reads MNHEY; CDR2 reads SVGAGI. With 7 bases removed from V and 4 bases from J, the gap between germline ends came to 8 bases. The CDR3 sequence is CASTPGGNTIYF. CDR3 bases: TGTGCCAGCACTCCGGGGGGAAACACCATATATTTT.

CDR3 sequence: CASSVDSRIGGDGELFF. CDR3 DNA sequence: TGTGCCAGCAGCGTAGATTCTCGGATCGGAGGGGACGGGGAGCTGTTTTTT. This chain joins TRBV9 and TRBJ2-2, with D perhaps TRBD2 (6 bases). The CDR3 contains 17 residues. Looked up from germline, CDR1 is SGDLS and CDR2 is YYNGEE. V was pared by 0 bases and J by 7 bases, with 19 bases between.